This TCR beta chain comes out of a study of cytomegalovirus exposure and HLA in healthy donors. There are 13 residues in the CDR3. Trimming cost V 0 bases and J 8 bases, with 13 bases left between them. Per germline, CDR1 SQVTM and CDR2 ANQGSEA. Nominally healthy donors provided the samples, though records likely missed some immune exposures. Primers included in the PCR were 60 Vbeta and 13 Jbeta primers. Repertoires were generated with immunoSEQ multiplex PCR, while TCRdb's copy carries only in-frame clones and drops some. Among some 120,000 clones listed, around 74% were seen once. The specimen sequenced was PBMCs. This receptor was identified in a woman aged 18-29 years in good health and CMV-seronegative. V is TRBV29-1 and J is TRBJ1-2; maybe TRBD1 (5 bases). CDR3: CSVEDRAMRGYTF. The CDR3 coding sequence is TGCAGCGTTGAAGACAGGGCGATGAGAGGCTACACCTTC.